The source of this T cell receptor (beta chain) is a study of blood T cells in healthy people across ages. As concerns this clonotype: Its antigen is undetermined.

Each sample used at least 6 million PBMCs. The V end was cut by 6 bases, the J end by 6 bases, with 14 bases between. Germline assignment: CDR1 SQVTM and CDR2 ANQGSEA. CDR3 length: 12 residues. General observations from the study: Older individuals had lower TCR beta diversity per million T cells (the decline was roughly linear).

With a J-beta primer mix and a sample-barcoded 5' primer, a second PCR ran roughly 6 to 11 cycles. TCRdb re-called the 5' RACE reads through MiXCR, storing one row per CDR3 protein. The data hold more than 1.4 million distinct CDR3 sequences, with around two fifths observed a single time. This chain uses TRBV29-1 with TRBJ1-2; D remains ambiguous. Sequenced input: blood. This receptor was taken from a woman between 18 and 29 years old in good health. This CDR3 reads CSVGSVGDGYTF. The CDR3 DNA reads as TGCAGCGTCGGGTCAGTTGGGGATGGCTACACCTTC. Full variable domain (rest looked up from reference TRBV29-1 and TRBJ1-2): SAVISQKPSRDICQRGTSLTIQCQVDSQVTMMFWYRQQPGQSLTLIATANQGSEATYESGFVIDKFPISRPNLTFSTLTVSNMSPEDSSIYLCSVGSVGDGYTFGSGTRLTVV.